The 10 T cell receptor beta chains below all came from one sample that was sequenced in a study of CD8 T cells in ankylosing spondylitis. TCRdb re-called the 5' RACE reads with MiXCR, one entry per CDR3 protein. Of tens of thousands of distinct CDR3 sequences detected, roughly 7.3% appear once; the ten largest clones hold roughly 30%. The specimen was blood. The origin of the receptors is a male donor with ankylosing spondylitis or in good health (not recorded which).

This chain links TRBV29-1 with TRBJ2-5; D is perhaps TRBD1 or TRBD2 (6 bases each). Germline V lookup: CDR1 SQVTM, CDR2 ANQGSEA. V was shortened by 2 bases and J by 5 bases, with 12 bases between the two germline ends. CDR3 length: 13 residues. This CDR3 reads CSVERGAYETQYF. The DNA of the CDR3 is TGCAGCGTTGAAAGGGGGGCTTACGAGACCCAGTACTTC.

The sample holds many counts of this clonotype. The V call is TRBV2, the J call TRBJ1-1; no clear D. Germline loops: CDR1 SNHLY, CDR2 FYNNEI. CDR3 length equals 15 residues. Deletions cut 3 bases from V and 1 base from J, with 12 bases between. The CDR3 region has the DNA TGTGCCAGCAGTGATGGGAGGAGGAGGAACACTGAAGCTTTCTTT. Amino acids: CASSDGRRRNTEAFF.

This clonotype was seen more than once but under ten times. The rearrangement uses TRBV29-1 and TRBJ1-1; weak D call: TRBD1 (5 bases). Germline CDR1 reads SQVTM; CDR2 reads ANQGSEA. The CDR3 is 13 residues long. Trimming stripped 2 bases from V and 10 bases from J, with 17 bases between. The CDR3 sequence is CSVEFGQGGGAFF. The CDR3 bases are TGCAGCGTTGAATTTGGCCAGGGTGGAGGAGCTTTCTTT.

The DNA of the CDR3 is TGTGCCAGCAGTCAGACAGAAGAGTACCAAGAGACCCAGTACTTC. It is translated as CASSQTEEYQETQYF. This chain connects TRBV6-2 or TRBV6-3 to TRBJ2-5; TRBD1 is a possible D gene (5 bases). V was trimmed by 5 bases and J by 0 bases, leaving 13 bases between them. The CDR3 contains 15 residues. Germline assignment: CDR1 MNHEY and CDR2 SVGEGT.

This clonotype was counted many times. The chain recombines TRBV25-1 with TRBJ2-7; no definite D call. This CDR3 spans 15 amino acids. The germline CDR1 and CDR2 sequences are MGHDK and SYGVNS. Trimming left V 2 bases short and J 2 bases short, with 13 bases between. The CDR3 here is CASSERSSLTYEQYF. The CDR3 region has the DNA TGTGCCAGCAGTGAACGAAGTTCCTTAACCTACGAGCAGTACTTC.

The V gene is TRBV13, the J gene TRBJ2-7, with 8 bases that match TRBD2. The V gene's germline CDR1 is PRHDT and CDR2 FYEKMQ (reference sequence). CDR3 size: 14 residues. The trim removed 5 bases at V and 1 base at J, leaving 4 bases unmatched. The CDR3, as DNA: TGTGCCAGCAGCCGGACTAGCCGTTCCTACGAGCAGTACTTC. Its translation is CASSRTSRSYEQYF.

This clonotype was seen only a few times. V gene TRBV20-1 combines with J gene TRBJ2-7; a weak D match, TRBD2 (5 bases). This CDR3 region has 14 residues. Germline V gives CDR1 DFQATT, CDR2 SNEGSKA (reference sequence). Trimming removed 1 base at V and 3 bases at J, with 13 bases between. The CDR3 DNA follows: TGCAGTGCTAGAGGGGCGGGTTCTGGCTACGAGCAGTACTTC. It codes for CSARGAGSGYEQYF.

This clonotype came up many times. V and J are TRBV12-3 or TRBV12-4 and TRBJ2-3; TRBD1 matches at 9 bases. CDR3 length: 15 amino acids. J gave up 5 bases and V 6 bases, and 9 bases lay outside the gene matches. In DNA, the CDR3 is TGTGCCAGCAGCCGTCCATCGGACAGGGGAGATACGCAGTATTTT. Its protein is CASSRPSDRGDTQYF.

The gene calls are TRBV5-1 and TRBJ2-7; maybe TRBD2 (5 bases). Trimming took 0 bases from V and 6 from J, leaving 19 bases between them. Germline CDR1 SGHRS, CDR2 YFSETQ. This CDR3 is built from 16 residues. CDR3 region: CASSLGTGSSRREQYV. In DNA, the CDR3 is TGCGCCAGCAGCTTGGGGACGGGGTCCTCGCGGCGCGAGCAGTACGTC.

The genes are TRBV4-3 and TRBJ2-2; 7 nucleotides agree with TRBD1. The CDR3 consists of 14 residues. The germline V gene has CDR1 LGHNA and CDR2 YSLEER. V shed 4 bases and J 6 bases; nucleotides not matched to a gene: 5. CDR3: CASSRTGVAGELFF. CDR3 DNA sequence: TGCGCCAGCAGCCGAACAGGGGTGGCCGGGGAGCTGTTTTTT.